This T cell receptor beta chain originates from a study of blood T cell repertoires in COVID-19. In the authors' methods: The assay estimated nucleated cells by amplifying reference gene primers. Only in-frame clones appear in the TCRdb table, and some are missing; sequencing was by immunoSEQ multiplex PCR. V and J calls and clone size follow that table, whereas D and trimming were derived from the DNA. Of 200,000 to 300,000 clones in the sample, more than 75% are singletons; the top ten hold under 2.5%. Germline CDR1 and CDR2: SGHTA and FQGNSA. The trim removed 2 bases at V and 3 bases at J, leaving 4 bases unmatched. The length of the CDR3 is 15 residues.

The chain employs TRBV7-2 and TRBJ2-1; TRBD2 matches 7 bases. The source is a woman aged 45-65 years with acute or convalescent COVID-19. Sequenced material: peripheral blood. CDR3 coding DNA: TGTGCCAGCAGCTTACTCGCGGGAGTCTACAATGAGCAGTTCTTC. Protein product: CASSLLAGVYNEQFF. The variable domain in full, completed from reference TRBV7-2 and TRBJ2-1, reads GAGVSQSPSNKVTEKGKDVELRCDPISGHTALYWYRQSLGQGLEFLIYFQGNSAPDKSGLPSDRFSAERTGGSVSTLTIQRTQQEDSAVYLCASSLLAGVYNEQFFGPGTRLTVL.